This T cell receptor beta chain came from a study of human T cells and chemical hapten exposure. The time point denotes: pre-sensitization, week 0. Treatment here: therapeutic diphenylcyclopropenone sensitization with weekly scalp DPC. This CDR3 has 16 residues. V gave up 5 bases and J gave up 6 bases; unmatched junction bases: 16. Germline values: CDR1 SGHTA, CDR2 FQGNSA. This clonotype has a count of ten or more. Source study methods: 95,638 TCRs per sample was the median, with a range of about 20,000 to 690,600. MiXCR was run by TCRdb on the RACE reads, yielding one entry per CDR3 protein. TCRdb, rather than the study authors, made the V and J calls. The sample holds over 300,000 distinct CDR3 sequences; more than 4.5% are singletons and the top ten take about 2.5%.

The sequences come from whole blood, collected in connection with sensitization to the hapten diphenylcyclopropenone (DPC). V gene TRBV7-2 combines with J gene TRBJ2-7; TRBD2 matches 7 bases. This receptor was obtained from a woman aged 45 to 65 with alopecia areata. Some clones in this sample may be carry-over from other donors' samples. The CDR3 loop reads CASSPSGGLATSEQYF. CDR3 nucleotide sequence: TGTGCCAGCAGCCCGTCGGGAGGACTTGCCACGTCCGAGCAGTACTTC.